Here is one T cell receptor beta chain with its context. Its antigen is not known. These data come from a study of T-cell reconstitution after alpha-beta-depleted transplantation in children. Unique molecular identifiers were incorporated during preparation of the TCRbeta library. A single record per CDR3 protein comes from TCRdb applying MiXCR to the PCR reads. This table holds hundreds of thousands of distinct CDR3 sequences, around 13% found once. The study's findings and limits: Surviving recipient T cells and intrathymic progenitors accounted for some patients' high TCRbeta diversity at day 60. About two months after transplant, alpha-beta T cells reportedly came from several hundred expanded graft clones.

The CDR3 length is 16 residues. CDR1 is DFQATT, CDR2 SNEGSKA, per germline (reference sequence). Unmatched junction bases numbered 14, after V lost 6 bases and J lost 5 bases. The chain recombines TRBV20-1 with TRBJ2-5, with TRBD2 matching 11 bases. This clonotype was obtained from a girl aged 2 to 10 with congenital amegakaryocytic thrombocytopenia, due to receive a stem cell transplant. The source was PBMCs, collected before TCRalphabeta/CD19-depleted stem cell transplant. The CDR3 nucleotides read TGCAGTGCCACCGGGACTAGCGGATTGGGGGGGGAGACCCAGTACTTC. Translating gives CSATGTSGLGGETQYF.